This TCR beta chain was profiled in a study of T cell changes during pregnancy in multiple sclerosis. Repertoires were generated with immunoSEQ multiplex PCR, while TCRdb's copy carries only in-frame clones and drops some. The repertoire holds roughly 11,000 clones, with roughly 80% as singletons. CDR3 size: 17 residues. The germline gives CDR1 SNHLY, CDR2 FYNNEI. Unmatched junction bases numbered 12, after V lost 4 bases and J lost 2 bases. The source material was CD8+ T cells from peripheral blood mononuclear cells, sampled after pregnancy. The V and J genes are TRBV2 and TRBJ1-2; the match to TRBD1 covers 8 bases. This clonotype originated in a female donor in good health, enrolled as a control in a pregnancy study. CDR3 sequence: CASSGEVRGRKNYGYTF. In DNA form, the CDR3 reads TGTGCCAGCAGTGGAGAGGTCAGGGGGCGTAAGAACTATGGCTACACCTTC.